The present T cell receptor (beta chain) was sequenced within a study of T cell responses to AZD1222 COVID-19 vaccine. Regarding the study as a whole: Donors were mostly white British, more females; clonal diversity possibly underestimated.

CDR1 is LNHDA and CDR2 is SQIVND in the germline V gene (reference sequence). The length of the CDR3 is 14 residues. Trimming shortened V by 9 bases and J by 2 bases, and 13 bases separated the two germline ends. Note on this clone: Its antigen is unidentified.

Measured with immunoSEQ multiplex PCR; TCRdb has only the in-frame clones, and not every one. Of about 190,000 clones listed, approximately 92% are singletons. Sequenced here: peripheral blood, sampled on day 0 of AZD1222 vaccination. The TCR originated in an adult in good health. The chain recombines TRBV19 with TRBJ1-4; maybe TRBD1 (5 bases). The CDR3 DNA follows: TGTGCCAGCCGAGCAGGGTCTACTAATGAAAAACTGTTTTTT. Protein: CASRAGSTNEKLFF.